The subject of this entry is one T cell receptor (beta chain). Its target is not known. A read error is possible here, since a much larger clone lies one base away. The CDR3 length is 12 residues. Germline loops: CDR1 DFQATT, CDR2 SNEGSKA (reference sequence). The junction had 2 bases not matched to a gene; V was cut back by 5 bases and J by 3 bases. This entry comes from a study of glioma-infiltrating T cells. Using RNA template, CDR3s of TCR alpha and beta were amplified with iRepertoire arm-PCR. TCRdb re-called the multiplex PCR reads with MiXCR, one entry per CDR3 protein. Here the sample spans under 200,000 distinct CDR3 sequences, around 40% being singletons. Study results and limitations: Above-expected tissue-blood divergence occurred in all gliomas, most in low-grade ones. Tissue and blood shared very few CDR3 sequences.

This clonotype was obtained from a human donor with low-grade glioma or glioblastoma, undergoing nonglioma brain surgery, or in good health (not recorded which). The specimen was glioma tissue, nonneoplastic brain tissue, or PBMCs (not recorded which). The rearrangement uses TRBV20-1 and TRBJ2-7; 9 bases map to TRBD1. CDR3 sequence: CSALTGGYEQYF. DNA for the CDR3: TGCAGTGCTTTGACAGGGGGCTACGAGCAGTACTTC.